The 24 T cell receptor beta chains below all came from one sample that was sequenced in a study of T cells in Graves' hyperthyroidism and ophthalmopathy. Amplification of TCR beta CDR3 regions used RNA as the template. Using the HTBI primer set, a first-round RT-PCR was run on the TCR CDR3. MiXCR, run by TCRdb on the multiplex PCR reads, gives a single entry per CDR3 protein. The sample lists 480,000 or so distinct CDR3 sequences, 35% to 50% occurring once. The sample was peripheral blood or thyroid tissue (not recorded which). The receptor source for this set is an adult woman with Graves' disease, either hyperthyroidism or ophthalmopathy (not recorded which).

The chain couples TRBV7-9 to TRBJ1-5; D gene uncertain. The CDR3 is made up of 13 amino acids. V was pared by 2 bases and J by 4 bases, with 6 bases between. Germline V gene data show CDR1 as SEHNR and CDR2 as FQNEAQ (reference sequence). The CDR3 region has the DNA TGTGCCAGCAGCTTAAACACTAATCAGCCCCAGCATTTT. Translating it yields CASSLNTNQPQHF.

The chain is built from TRBV7-6 and TRBJ1-2; TRBD1 is a possible D gene (5 bases). This CDR3 has 14 amino acids. Germline values: CDR1 SGHVS, CDR2 FNYEAQ. V lost 1 base, J lost 8 bases, and 14 bases lay in between. In DNA, the CDR3 is TGTGCCAGCAGCTTAGGCAGGGCCCAAATGGGCTACACCTTC. Protein: CASSLGRAQMGYTF.

V usage is TRBV25-1 and J usage is TRBJ1-3; D call uncertain. CDR1 MGHDK and CDR2 SYGVNS come from the germline V gene. Trimming took 5 bases from V and 0 from J, leaving 14 bases between them. CDR3 length equals 16 residues. CDR3 protein: CASSPPGTISGNTIYF. Written as DNA, the CDR3 is TGTGCCAGCAGTCCTCCGGGAACCATCTCTGGAAACACCATATATTTT.

This clonotype was seen many times. The V and J genes are TRBV7-2 and TRBJ2-7; D unresolved. From germline, CDR1 is SGHTA and CDR2 FQGNSA. The CDR3 loop spans 13 amino acids. Trimming took off 4 bases at V and 6 bases at J, with 13 bases between the two ends. For the CDR3, the DNA is TGTGCCAGCAGCTGGAAGGCGACGAGCGAGCAGTACTTC. It yields the protein CASSWKATSEQYF.

This clonotype was seen ten or more times. A junction boundary mismatches the germline segment, possibly from a read error. The V gene is TRBV7-9, the J gene TRBJ2-7; D uncertain. CDR3 length: 13 amino acids. CDR1 is SEHNR, CDR2 FQNEAQ, per germline (reference sequence). The CDR3 spells CASSPPGSYEQYF. Here the CDR3 DNA reads TGCGCCAGCAGCCCGCCGGGTTCCTACGAGCAGTACTTC.

The J gene is TRBJ1-2, the V gene TRBV9; D possibly corresponds to TRBD1 (5 bases). V was pared by 0 bases and J by 5 bases, with 14 bases between. CDR1 and CDR2 from the germline V gene are SGDLS and YYNGEE. The CDR3 has 15 amino acids. CDR3 nucleotide sequence: TGTGCCAGCAGCGTAGGCGGGGGAGATACGTATGGCTACACCTTC. Amino acids: CASSVGGGDTYGYTF.

The V and J genes are TRBV14 and TRBJ2-5; possible D gene TRBD2, 6 bases. The CDR3 totals 15 residues. CDR1 is SGHDN and CDR2 is FVKESK in the germline V gene. V was shortened by 1 base and J by 5 bases, with 14 bases between the two germline ends. DNA of the CDR3: TGTGCCAGCAGCCAAGTTGGGGGGATCCCCGAGACCCAGTACTTC. This codes for CASSQVGGIPETQYF. The variable domain in full, completed from reference TRBV14 and TRBJ2-5, reads EAGVTQFPSHSVIEKGQTVTLRCDPISGHDNLYWYRRVMGKEIKFLLHFVKESKQDESGMPNNRFLAERTGGTYSTLKVQPAELEDSGVYFCASSQVGGIPETQYFGPGTRLLVL.

This rearrangement joins TRBV7-2 to TRBJ1-1; 7 bases line up with TRBD1. The CDR3 runs to 15 residues. In germline, CDR1 is SGHTA, CDR2 FQGNSA. V lost 0 bases, J lost 7 bases, and 8 bases stayed unmatched. The DNA for the CDR3 is TGTGCCAGCAGCTTAGCGGTGGGCAGGGGGAATGAAGCTTTCTTT. This codes for CASSLAVGRGNEAFF.

The chain joins TRBV2 to TRBJ2-6; 7 nucleotides agree with TRBD1. V shed 2 bases and J 2 bases; nucleotides not matched to a gene: 3. Per germline, CDR1 SNHLY and CDR2 FYNNEI. The length of the CDR3 is 16 residues. The CDR3 loop reads CASSEPTGPGANVLTF. CDR3 DNA sequence: TGTGCCAGCAGTGAACCGACAGGGCCTGGGGCCAACGTCCTGACTTTC.

This clonotype was counted at least ten times. This sequence joins TRBV7-3 and TRBJ2-2; D not certain. Germline values: CDR1 SGHTA, CDR2 FQGTGA. The V and J ends lost 1 base and 6 bases respectively, with 6 bases between them. The CDR3 extends over 13 amino acids. The CDR3 coding sequence is TGTGCCAGCAGCTTAAGGATGGCCGGGGAGCTGTTTTTT. Amino acid sequence: CASSLRMAGELFF.

Details on this clonotype: A single base separates this from a much larger clone, so it may be a read error. CDR3 loop: CASSEGPDTEAFF. The DNA of the CDR3 is TGTGCCAGCAGTGAGGGGCCGGACACTGAAGCTTTCTTT. The chain employs TRBV2 and TRBJ1-1; a weak D match, TRBD1 (5 bases). The germline V gene has CDR1 SNHLY and CDR2 FYNNEI. This CDR3 region has 13 residues. V dropped 3 bases and J dropped 3 bases, with 8 bases sitting between them.

The chain has TRBV20-1 and TRBJ1-1; perhaps TRBD1 as D (6 bases). The CDR3 totals 14 residues. Germline V CDR1 and CDR2: DFQATT, SNEGSKA (reference sequence). The ends were cut back, 0 bases at V and 7 bases at J, with 15 bases in the middle. The CDR3 here is CSAREPTGAGEAFF. CDR3 coding DNA: TGCAGTGCTAGAGAGCCGACAGGAGCAGGTGAAGCTTTCTTT.

This clonotype was detected ten times or more. CDR3 coding DNA: TGCGCCAGCTCCTCTGAGGGGCATCAAGAGACCCAGTACTTC. This translates into CASSSEGHQETQYF. This chain uses TRBV5-1 with TRBJ2-5, with D perhaps matching TRBD1 or TRBD2 (5 bases each). The germline CDR1 and CDR2 sequences are SGHRS and YFSETQ. V was clipped by 7 bases and J by 2 bases, with 15 bases between them. The CDR3 has 14 residues. The complete variable domain, with remaining parts taken from reference TRBV5-1 and TRBJ2-5, reads KAGVTQTPRYLIKTRGQQVTLSCSPISGHRSVSWYQQTPGQGLQFLFEYFSETQRNKGNFPGRFSGRQFSNSRSEMNVSTLELGDSALYLCASSSEGHQETQYFGPGTRLLVL.

This clonotype was counted between two and nine times. The rearrangement uses TRBV28 and TRBJ1-5; TRBD1 is a possible D gene (5 bases). The length of the CDR3 is 15 residues. Trimming pared 3 bases from V and 6 bases from J, leaving 15 bases between. The germline gives CDR1 MDHEN, CDR2 SYDVKM. This chain's CDR3 is CASSLVQGEGQPQHF. The CDR3 DNA follows: TGTGCCAGCAGTTTGGTTCAAGGGGAAGGTCAGCCCCAGCATTTT. The full variable domain, with the rest looked up from reference TRBV28 and TRBJ1-5, is DVKVTQSSRYLVKRTGEKVFLECVQDMDHENMFWYRQDPGLGLRLIYFSYDVKMKEKGDIPEGYSVSREKKERFSLILESASTNQTSMYLCASSLVQGEGQPQHFGDGTRLSIL.

J is TRBJ2-7 and V is TRBV20-1; D might be TRBD1 or TRBD2, each matching 5 bases. V lost 0 bases, J lost 9 bases, and 9 bases lay in between. In germline, CDR1 is DFQATT, CDR2 SNEGSKA (reference sequence). There are 11 residues in the CDR3. The CDR3 DNA follows: TGCAGTGCTAGAGATTATGGGGGGCAGTACTTC. It encodes CSARDYGGQYF.

The chain employs TRBV12-3 or TRBV12-4 and TRBJ1-2, with D possibly matching TRBD1 (6 bases). The ends were cut back, 2 bases at V and 7 bases at J, with 11 bases in the middle. This CDR3 is 13 amino acids long. The chain's CDR3 is CASSLRAGAGYTF. The CDR3 DNA sequence: TGTGCCAGCAGTTTAAGGGCGGGGGCTGGCTACACCTTC.

The rearrangement joins TRBV7-9 to TRBJ2-7; no reliable D call. The V end was cut by 5 bases, the J end by 0 bases, with 17 bases between. Germline lookup yields CDR1 SEHNR and CDR2 FQNEAQ (reference sequence). The CDR3 has 16 residues. The CDR3 sequence is CASSPVRPLSSYEQYF. For the CDR3, the DNA is TGTGCCAGCAGCCCGGTTAGGCCGCTCAGCTCCTACGAGCAGTACTTC.

This clonotype was found a few times. The chain is built from TRBV28 and TRBJ2-5, with TRBD1 matching 7 bases. From germline, CDR1 is MDHEN and CDR2 SYDVKM. This CDR3 region has 13 residues. The trim removed 5 bases at V and 9 bases at J, leaving 9 bases unmatched. CDR3 sequence reads: CASSPDRVGAQYF. The CDR3 DNA reads TGTGCCAGCAGTCCAGACAGGGTGGGAGCCCAGTACTTC.

In its sample, this clonotype was seen many times. The rearrangement joins TRBV7-2 to TRBJ2-7; D is tentatively TRBD1 or TRBD2 (5 bases each). Trimming cost V 3 bases and J 1 base, with 10 bases left between them. There are 14 residues in the CDR3. From germline, CDR1 is SGHTA and CDR2 FQGNSA. The CDR3 region has the DNA TGTGCCAGCAGCTTGGAGCGGACATCCTACGAGCAGTACTTC. Translated: CASSLERTSYEQYF.

The rearrangement uses TRBV4-1 and TRBJ2-6; D possibly corresponds to TRBD2 (6 bases). CDR1 MGHRA and CDR2 YSYEKL come from the germline V gene. The CDR3 has 16 residues. The V and J ends lost 3 bases and 3 bases respectively, with 12 bases between them. The CDR3 protein is CASSQMGLYGANVLTF. The CDR3 nucleotides are TGCGCCAGCAGCCAGATGGGACTCTATGGGGCCAACGTCCTGACTTTC.

Concerning this clonotype itself: Since a much larger clone is just one base distant, this may be a read error. J is TRBJ2-2 and V is TRBV6-1, with D hard to call. This CDR3 is built from 15 residues. The germline V gene has CDR1 MNHNS and CDR2 SASEGT. For the CDR3, the DNA is TGTGCCAGCAGTGAAGGGTACAAGAACGCCGGGGAGCTGTTTTTT. It encodes CASSEGYKNAGELFF.

This clonotype was detected many times. CDR3 amino acids: CASSLVQGNTEAFF. As DNA, the CDR3 is TGTGCCAGCAGCTTAGTTCAGGGGAACACTGAAGCTTTCTTT. This chain joins TRBV7-2 and TRBJ1-1; the D gene is possibly TRBD1 (5 bases). V was trimmed by 1 base and J by 1 base, leaving 7 bases between them. The CDR3 spans 14 residues. Germline CDR1 is SGHTA and CDR2 is FQGNSA.

This clonotype was observed once. The chain links TRBV12-3 or TRBV12-4 to TRBJ2-7; TRBD1 matches at 9 bases. V lost 6 bases, J lost 4 bases, and 1 base stayed unmatched. This CDR3 region has 12 residues. The CDR3, as DNA: TGTGCCAGCAGAGGACAGGGGTACGAGCAGTACTTC. Its translation: CASRGQGYEQYF.

This clonotype was detected ten times or more. The genes are TRBV5-6 and TRBJ1-6; tentatively, D is TRBD1 (5 bases). V was pared by 0 bases and J by 5 bases, with 15 bases between. The germline CDR1 and CDR2 sequences are SGHDT and YYEEEE. The CDR3 has 17 residues. The CDR3 sequence is CASSLVDTGRHNSPLHF. The CDR3, as DNA: TGTGCCAGCAGCTTGGTGGACACAGGTCGACATAATTCACCCCTCCACTTT. Full variable domain (remainder filled in from reference TRBV5-6 and TRBJ1-6): DAGVTQSPTHLIKTRGQQVTLRCSPKSGHDTVSWYQQALGQGPQFIFQYYEEEERQRGNFPDRFSGHQFPNYSSELNVNALLLGDSALYLCASSLVDTGRHNSPLHFGNGTRLTVT.